The next 5 T cell receptor beta chains were all read from a single sample in a study of blood T cell repertoires in COVID-19. TCRdb keeps only in-frame clones here, not all; method: immunoSEQ multiplex PCR. The table has roughly 32,000 clones, more than 70% seen once. Sequenced sample: peripheral blood. These receptors were taken from a man in his 60s with active or convalescent COVID-19.

V gene TRBV6-6 combines with J gene TRBJ2-3; possibly TRBD2 for D (6 bases). The V end lost 4 bases, the J end lost 6 bases, and 17 bases lay between the germline ends. This CDR3 has 15 residues. CDR1 and CDR2 (germline): MNHNY, SVGAGI (reference sequence). CDR3 DNA sequence: TGTGCCAGCAGTTCCCCCTTCGCGGGGAGGGATACGCAGTATTTT. As protein: CASSSPFAGRDTQYF.

This clone is categorized as medium-sized. V is TRBV4-1 and J is TRBJ1-1; D call uncertain. V was pared by 0 bases and J by 4 bases, with 9 bases between. The length of the CDR3 is 14 residues. Germline V gives CDR1 MGHRA, CDR2 YSYEKL. The CDR3 DNA reads as TGCGCCAGCAGCCAAGACGCGGCGGGCACTGAAGCTTTCTTT. As protein: CASSQDAAGTEAFF.

This clone appeared once. The chain links TRBV4-1 to TRBJ1-5; D gene uncertain. Germline V gene data show CDR1 as MGHRA and CDR2 as YSYEKL. With 0 bases removed from V and 10 bases from J, the gap between germline ends came to 16 bases. The CDR3 sequence is 15 residues long. The CDR3, as DNA: TGCGCCAGCAGCCAAGATAGAATGACCCCAGGTCCCCAGCATTTT. This translates into CASSQDRMTPGPQHF.

The genes are TRBV5-1 and TRBJ2-3; TRBD1 aligns across 8 bases. Germline V gene sequence: CDR1 SGHRS, CDR2 YFSETQ. CDR3 length: 16 residues. The V gene end was trimmed by 0 bases and the J gene end by 2 bases; junction bases not matched to a gene: 5. This chain's CDR3 is CASSLGQGAVTDTQYF. The CDR3 DNA reads TGCGCCAGCAGCTTGGGCCAGGGGGCAGTCACAGATACGCAGTATTTT.

This clone has only one observation. This chain connects TRBV11-2 to TRBJ2-2; 11 bases are shared with TRBD2. V shed 1 base, J shed 5 bases, and the junction held 0 bases outside the gene matches. Germline V gene sequence: CDR1 SGHAT, CDR2 FQNNGV. This CDR3 is built from 15 residues. The CDR3 sequence is CASSLGLAGTGELFF. In DNA form, the CDR3 reads TGTGCCAGCAGCTTAGGACTAGCGGGAACCGGGGAGCTGTTTTTT.